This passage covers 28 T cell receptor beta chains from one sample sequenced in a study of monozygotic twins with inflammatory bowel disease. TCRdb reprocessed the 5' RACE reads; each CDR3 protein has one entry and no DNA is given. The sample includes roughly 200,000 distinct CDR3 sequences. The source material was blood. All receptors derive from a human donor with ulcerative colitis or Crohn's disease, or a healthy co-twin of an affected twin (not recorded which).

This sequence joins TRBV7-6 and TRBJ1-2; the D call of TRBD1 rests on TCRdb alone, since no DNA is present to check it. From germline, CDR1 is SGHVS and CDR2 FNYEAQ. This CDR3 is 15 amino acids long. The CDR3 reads CASSLGVGRGDGYTF.

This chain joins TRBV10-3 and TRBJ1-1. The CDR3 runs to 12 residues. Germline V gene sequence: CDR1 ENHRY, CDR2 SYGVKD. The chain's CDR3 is CAISESNTEAFF.

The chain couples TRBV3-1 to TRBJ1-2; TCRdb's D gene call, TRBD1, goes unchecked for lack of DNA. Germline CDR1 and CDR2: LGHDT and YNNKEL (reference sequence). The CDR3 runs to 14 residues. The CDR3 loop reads CASSRLNGAGGYTF.

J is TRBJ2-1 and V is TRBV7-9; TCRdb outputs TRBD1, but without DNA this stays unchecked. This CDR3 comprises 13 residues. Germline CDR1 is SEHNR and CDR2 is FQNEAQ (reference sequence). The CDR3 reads CASSLGAGNEQFF. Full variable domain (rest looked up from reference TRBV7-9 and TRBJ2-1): DTGVSQNPRHKITKRGQNVTFRCDPISEHNRLYWYRQTLGQGPEFLTYFQNEAQLEKSRLLSDRFSAERPKGSFSTLEIQRTEQGDSAMYLCASSLGAGNEQFFGPGTRLTVL.

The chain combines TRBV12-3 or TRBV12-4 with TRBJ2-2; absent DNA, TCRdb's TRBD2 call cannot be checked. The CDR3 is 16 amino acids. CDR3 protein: CASTLRVGANTGELFF.

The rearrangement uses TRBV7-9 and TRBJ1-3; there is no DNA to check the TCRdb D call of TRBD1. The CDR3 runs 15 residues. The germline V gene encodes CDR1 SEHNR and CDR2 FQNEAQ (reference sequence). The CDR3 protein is CASSSPRVSRNTIYF.

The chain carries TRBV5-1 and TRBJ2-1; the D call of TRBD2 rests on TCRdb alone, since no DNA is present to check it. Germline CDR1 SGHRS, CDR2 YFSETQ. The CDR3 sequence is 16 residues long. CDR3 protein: CASSLEAGALYNEQFF. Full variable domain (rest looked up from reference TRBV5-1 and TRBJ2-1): KAGVTQTPRYLIKTRGQQVTLSCSPISGHRSVSWYQQTPGQGLQFLFEYFSETQRNKGNFPGRFSGRQFSNSRSEMNVSTLELGDSALYLCASSLEAGALYNEQFFGPGTRLTVL.

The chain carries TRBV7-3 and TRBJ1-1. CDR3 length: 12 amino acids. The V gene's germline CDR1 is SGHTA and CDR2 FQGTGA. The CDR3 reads CASSNTNTEAFF.

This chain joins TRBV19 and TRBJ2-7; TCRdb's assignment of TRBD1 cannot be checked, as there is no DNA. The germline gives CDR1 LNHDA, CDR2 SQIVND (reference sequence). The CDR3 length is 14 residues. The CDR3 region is CASSMLGVPYEQYF.

The CDR3 sequence is CSAQTGGESNQPQHF. The chain is built from TRBV20-1 and TRBJ1-5; the TCRdb D gene call, TRBD1, has no DNA to confirm it. This CDR3 comprises 15 residues. Germline V CDR1 and CDR2: DFQATT, SNEGSKA (reference sequence).

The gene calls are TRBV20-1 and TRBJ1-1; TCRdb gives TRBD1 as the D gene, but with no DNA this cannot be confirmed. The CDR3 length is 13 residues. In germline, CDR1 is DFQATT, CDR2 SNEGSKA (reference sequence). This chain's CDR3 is CSALGQGNTEAFF.

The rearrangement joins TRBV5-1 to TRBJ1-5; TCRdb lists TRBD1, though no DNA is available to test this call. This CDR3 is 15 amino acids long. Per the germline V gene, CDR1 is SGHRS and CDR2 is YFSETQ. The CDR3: CASSEGTGRNQPQHF.

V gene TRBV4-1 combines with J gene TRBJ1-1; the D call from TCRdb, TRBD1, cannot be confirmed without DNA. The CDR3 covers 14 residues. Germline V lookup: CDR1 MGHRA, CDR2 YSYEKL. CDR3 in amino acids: CASSQKLSPSEAFF.

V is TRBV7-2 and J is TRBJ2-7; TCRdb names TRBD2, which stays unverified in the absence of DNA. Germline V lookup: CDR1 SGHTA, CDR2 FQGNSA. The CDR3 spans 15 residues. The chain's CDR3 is CASSSRVARTYEQYF. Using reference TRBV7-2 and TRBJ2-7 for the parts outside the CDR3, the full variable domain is GAGVSQSPSNKVTEKGKDVELRCDPISGHTALYWYRQSLGQGLEFLIYFQGNSAPDKSGLPSDRFSAERTGGSVSTLTIQRTQQEDSAVYLCASSSRVARTYEQYFGPGTRLTVT.

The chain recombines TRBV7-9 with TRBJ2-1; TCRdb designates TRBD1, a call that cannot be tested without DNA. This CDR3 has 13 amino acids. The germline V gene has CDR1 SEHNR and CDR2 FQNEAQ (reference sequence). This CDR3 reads CASRSAGGDEQFF. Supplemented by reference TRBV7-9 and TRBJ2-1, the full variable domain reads DTGVSQNPRHKITKRGQNVTFRCDPISEHNRLYWYRQTLGQGPEFLTYFQNEAQLEKSRLLSDRFSAERPKGSFSTLEIQRTEQGDSAMYLCASRSAGGDEQFFGPGTRLTVL.

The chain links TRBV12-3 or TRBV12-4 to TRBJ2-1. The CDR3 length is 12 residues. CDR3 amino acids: CASSFQLGEQFF.

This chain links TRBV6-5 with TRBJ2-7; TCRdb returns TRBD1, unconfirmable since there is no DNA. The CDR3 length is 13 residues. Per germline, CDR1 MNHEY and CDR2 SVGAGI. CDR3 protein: CASSIMTGTEQYF.

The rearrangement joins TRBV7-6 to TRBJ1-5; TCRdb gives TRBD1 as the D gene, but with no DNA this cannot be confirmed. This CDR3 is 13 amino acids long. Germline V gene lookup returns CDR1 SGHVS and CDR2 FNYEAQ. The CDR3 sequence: CASSWTENQPQHF. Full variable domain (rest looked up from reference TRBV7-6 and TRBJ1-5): GAGVSQSPRYKVTKRGQDVALRCDPISGHVSLYWYRQALGQGPEFLTYFNYEAQQDKSGLPNDRFSAERPEGSISTLTIQRTEQRDSAMYRCASSWTENQPQHFGDGTRLSIL.

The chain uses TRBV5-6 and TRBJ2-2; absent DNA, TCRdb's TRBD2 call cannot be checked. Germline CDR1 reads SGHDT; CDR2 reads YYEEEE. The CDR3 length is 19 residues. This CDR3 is CASSFVTRGPEGLTGELFF.

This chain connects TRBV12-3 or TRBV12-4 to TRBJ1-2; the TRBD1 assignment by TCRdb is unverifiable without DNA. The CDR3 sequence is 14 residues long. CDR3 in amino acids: CASRAGQGAVGYTF.

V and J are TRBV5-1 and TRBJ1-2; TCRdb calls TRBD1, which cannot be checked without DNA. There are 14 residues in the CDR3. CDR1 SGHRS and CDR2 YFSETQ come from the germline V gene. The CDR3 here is CASNGGITNYGYTF.

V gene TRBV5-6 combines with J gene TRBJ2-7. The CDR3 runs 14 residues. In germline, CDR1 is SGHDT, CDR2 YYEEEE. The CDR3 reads CASSLVGSSGEQYF.

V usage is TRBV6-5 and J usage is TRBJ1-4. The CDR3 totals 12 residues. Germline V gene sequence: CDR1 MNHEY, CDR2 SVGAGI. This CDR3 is CASTNANEKLFF.

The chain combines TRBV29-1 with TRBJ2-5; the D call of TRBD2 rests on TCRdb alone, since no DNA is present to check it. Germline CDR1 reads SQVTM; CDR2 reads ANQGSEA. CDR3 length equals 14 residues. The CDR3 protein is CSVDLSGNQETQYF.

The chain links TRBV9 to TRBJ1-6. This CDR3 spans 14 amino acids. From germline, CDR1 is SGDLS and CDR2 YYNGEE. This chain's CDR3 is CASSVGSYNSPLHF.

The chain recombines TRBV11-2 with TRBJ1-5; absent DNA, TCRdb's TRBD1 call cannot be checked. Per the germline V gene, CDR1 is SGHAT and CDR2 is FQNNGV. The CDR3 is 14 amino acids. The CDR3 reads CASSFSGGHQPQHF.

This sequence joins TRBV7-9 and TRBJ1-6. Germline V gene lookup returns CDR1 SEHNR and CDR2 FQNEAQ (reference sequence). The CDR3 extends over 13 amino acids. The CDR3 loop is CASSALERSPLHF.

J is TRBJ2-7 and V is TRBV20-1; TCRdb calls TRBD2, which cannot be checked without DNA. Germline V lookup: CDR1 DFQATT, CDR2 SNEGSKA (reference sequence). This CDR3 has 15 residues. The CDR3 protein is CSARYSGGKSYEQYF.